Following are 17 T cell receptor beta chains from one sample sequenced in a study of T cells after yellow fever vaccination. MiXCR, run by TCRdb on the 5' RACE reads, gives a single entry per CDR3 protein. The data show 250,000 to 300,000 distinct CDR3 sequences, with around 5.3% seen just once and 2.5% to 4% held by the top ten. This material consisted of CD4+ T cells sorted from PBMCs, taken on the day of the yellow fever booster vaccination. The receptors here all came from a man younger than 35 who received the YFV17D yellow fever vaccine.

The chain is built from TRBV5-1 and TRBJ1-6, with a tentative D call TRBD1 (5 bases). Trimming removed 4 bases from V and 7 bases from J, with 9 bases in between. The CDR3 covers 13 residues. Germline V gives CDR1 SGHRS, CDR2 YFSETQ. CDR3 sequence: CASSNRSNSPLHF. In DNA, the CDR3 is TGCGCCAGCAGCAACAGGTCGAATTCACCCCTCCACTTT.

This clonotype was seen ten or more times. The genes are TRBV5-1 and TRBJ2-2; D remains ambiguous. The germline V and J ends were trimmed by 1 base and 5 bases, with 12 bases remaining between them. Germline V CDR1 and CDR2: SGHRS, YFSETQ. This CDR3 is 15 amino acids long. CDR3 in DNA: TGCGCCAGCAGCTTGTCCCCCCCGGGTACCGGGGAGCTGTTTTTT. Protein: CASSLSPPGTGELFF.

This clonotype was picked up a small number of times. This chain links TRBV18 with TRBJ2-1; perhaps TRBD2 as D (5 bases). Deletions cut 2 bases from V and 4 bases from J, with 9 bases between. Germline V gene data show CDR1 as KGHSH and CDR2 as LQKENI. CDR3 length: 14 amino acids. The CDR3 nucleotides are TGTGCCAGCTCACCAAACGGACTTTACAATGAGCAGTTCTTC. Its protein is CASSPNGLYNEQFF. Complete variable domain (other parts from reference TRBV18 and TRBJ2-1): NAGVMQNPRHLVRRRGQEARLRCSPMKGHSHVYWYRQLPEEGLKFMVYLQKENIIDESGMPKERFSAEFPKEGPSILRIQQVVRGDSAAYFCASSPNGLYNEQFFGPGTRLTVL.

Many counts were recorded for this clonotype. The genes are TRBV6-5 and TRBJ2-5, with 9 bases fitting TRBD2. This CDR3 is built from 15 residues. The germline gives CDR1 MNHEY, CDR2 SVGAGI. V dropped 11 bases and J dropped 10; count of bases not matched to a gene: 20. CDR3 coding DNA: TGTGCCGCACATGGGGCGGGGGGGCCCTTGAAGCGCCAGTACTTC. This gives the protein CAAHGAGGPLKRQYF.

This clonotype was detected a few times. The CDR3 reads CASSLEQRGEQYF. CDR3 in DNA: TGTGCCAGCAGTTTGGAGCAGAGAGGCGAGCAGTACTTC. The chain uses TRBV12-3 or TRBV12-4 and TRBJ2-7; no clear D. V lost 3 bases to trimming and J lost 6 bases, with 12 bases between them. This CDR3 region has 13 residues.

The chain uses TRBV3-1 and TRBJ2-5, with 8 bases that match TRBD1. This CDR3 spans 14 amino acids. Germline lookup yields CDR1 LGHDT and CDR2 YNNKEL (reference sequence). With V trimmed by 4 bases and J by 5 bases, 6 bases remained unmatched. CDR3: CASSLGQVLETQYF. In DNA, the CDR3 is TGTGCCAGCAGCCTGGGACAGGTGCTTGAGACCCAGTACTTC.

This clonotype has only a few counts. The rearrangement uses TRBV19 and TRBJ2-1, with D maybe TRBD1 (5 bases). Germline V gene sequence: CDR1 LNHDA, CDR2 SQIVND (reference sequence). The CDR3 has 13 residues. V was pared by 6 bases and J by 4 bases, with 10 bases between. CDR3 DNA sequence: TGTGCCAGTAGGGCGGACACTTACAATGAGCAGTTCTTC. Translating it yields CASRADTYNEQFF.

The chain is built from TRBV4-1 and TRBJ1-4; D is ambiguous. Trimming stripped 4 bases from V and 0 bases from J, with 12 bases between. The germline gives CDR1 MGHRA, CDR2 YSYEKL. CDR3 length: 16 residues. CDR3 coding DNA: TGCGCCAGCAGCCGTTATTACTCTGCAACTAATGAAAAACTGTTTTTT. This sequence encodes CASSRYYSATNEKLFF.

This clonotype was seen a handful of times. The gene calls are TRBV9 and TRBJ1-4; D not resolved. The V gene's germline CDR1 is SGDLS and CDR2 YYNGEE. The CDR3 contains 16 residues. With 0 bases removed from V and 4 bases from J, the gap between germline ends came to 13 bases. The CDR3 reads CASSVAATSHNEKLFF. CDR3 nucleotide sequence: TGTGCCAGCAGCGTAGCTGCCACATCCCATAATGAAAAACTGTTTTTT. The whole variable domain, remainder taken from reference TRBV9 and TRBJ1-4, is DSGVTQTPKHLITATGQRVTLRCSPRSGDLSVYWYQQSLDQGLQFLIQYYNGEERAKGNILERFSAQQFPDLHSELNLSSLELGDSALYFCASSVAATSHNEKLFFGSGTQLSVL.

The sample holds a few counts of this clonotype. This chain uses TRBV15 with TRBJ1-5; no reliable D call. Germline V CDR1 and CDR2: LNHNV, YYDKDF (reference sequence). The V end was cut by 5 bases, the J end by 7 bases, with 18 bases between. The CDR3 totals 15 residues. CDR3 loop: CATSPNPRGEQPQHF. In DNA form, the CDR3 reads TGTGCCACCAGCCCAAACCCGCGGGGAGAACAGCCCCAGCATTTT.

As to this clonotype: The junction differs from germline at one of its ends, possibly a read error. This chain connects TRBV18 to TRBJ1-2; no definite D call. The germline CDR1 and CDR2 sequences are KGHSH and LQKENI. The CDR3 runs 13 residues. CDR3 amino acids: CASSPRLAYGYTF. CDR3 nucleotide sequence: TGTGCCAGCTCGCCACGGCTGGCCTATGGCTACACCTTC.

This clonotype was counted many times. The V call is TRBV24-1, the J call TRBJ2-5, with 14 bases fitting TRBD2. The germline V gene encodes CDR1 KGHDR and CDR2 SFDVKD. There are 17 residues in the CDR3. Trimming at V came to 3 bases and at J to 5 bases, leaving 7 bases not matched to a gene. The DNA for the CDR3 is TGTGCCACCAGTGATGGGGGGACTAGCGGGGGATGGGAGACCCAGTACTTC. Residues: CATSDGGTSGGWETQYF.

This clonotype was found many times. The chain carries TRBV5-1 and TRBJ2-7, with 11 bases identical to TRBD1. The trim removed 4 bases at V and 4 bases at J, leaving 4 bases unmatched. From germline, CDR1 is SGHRS and CDR2 YFSETQ. This CDR3 has 14 amino acids. CDR3 nucleotides: TGCGCCAGCAGCGGACAGGGGGCTTTTTACGAGCAGTACTTC. This encodes CASSGQGAFYEQYF.

This clonotype was counted ten times or more. The J gene is TRBJ2-4, the V gene TRBV7-2; TRBD1 matches at 11 bases. With V trimmed by 6 bases and J by 6 bases, 4 bases remained unmatched. The CDR3 runs 14 residues. Germline values: CDR1 SGHTA, CDR2 FQGNSA. In nucleotides, the CDR3 is TGTGCCAGCAGTACCGGACAGGGGGCAAACATTCAGTACTTC. Translated, it gives CASSTGQGANIQYF.

This clonotype showed up many times. The chain links TRBV7-2 to TRBJ2-3, with 9 bases identical to TRBD2. Looked up from germline, CDR1 is SGHTA and CDR2 is FQGNSA. There are 15 residues in the CDR3. With V trimmed by 5 bases and J by 7 bases, 10 bases remained unmatched. This chain's CDR3 is CASSDPGLAMNTQYF. The CDR3 coding sequence is TGTGCCAGCAGCGATCCGGGACTAGCAATGAATACGCAGTATTTT.

In this sample, this clonotype turned up a few times. The rearrangement joins TRBV5-1 to TRBJ2-2; D uncertain. The CDR3 consists of 15 residues. V lost 0 bases and J lost 3, with 9 bases in between. Germline CDR1 SGHRS, CDR2 YFSETQ. CDR3 sequence: CASSLGYSDTGELFF. CDR3 nucleotides: TGCGCCAGCAGCTTGGGATACTCGGACACCGGGGAGCTGTTTTTT.

Only a few counts were recorded for this clonotype. This sequence joins TRBV6-2 or TRBV6-3 and TRBJ1-1; D gene ambiguous. CDR1 MNHEY and CDR2 SVGEGT come from the germline V gene. The CDR3 is 14 residues long. V lost 6 bases, J lost 5 bases, and 16 bases lay in between. CDR3 in DNA: TGTGCCAGCAGAAAGACTCCCCCCTCTACTGAAGCTTTCTTT. Translating gives CASRKTPPSTEAFF.